These 2 T cell receptor beta chains were all obtained from the same sample, sequenced in a study of cytomegalovirus exposure and HLA in healthy donors. PCR amplification relied on 60 Vbeta primers (plus 13 Jbeta primers). Here immunoSEQ multiplex PCR was the method, and the copy in TCRdb shows in-frame clones only, minus some. This table has 150,000 or so clones, about 74% appearing once. The sample taken for sequencing was PBMCs. Receptors originate from a woman aged 40 to 55 in good health and CMV-seronegative.

This clone was seen just once. The chain recombines TRBV13 with TRBJ2-1, with D possibly being TRBD1 (6 bases). The V gene's germline CDR1 is PRHDT and CDR2 FYEKMQ (reference sequence). This CDR3 spans 18 amino acids. V dropped 1 base and J dropped 0 bases, with 16 bases sitting between them. This chain's CDR3 is CASSLAPGAESSYNEQFF. CDR3 nucleotides: TGTGCCAGCAGCTTAGCCCCAGGGGCCGAAAGCTCCTACAATGAGCAGTTCTTC.

The chain joins TRBV6-5 to TRBJ2-1; D may be TRBD1 (6 bases). Germline V CDR1 and CDR2: MNHEY, SVGAGI. The ends were cut back, 2 bases at V and 3 bases at J, with 14 bases in the middle. The CDR3 covers 16 residues. The CDR3 DNA reads as TGTGCCAGCAGTTACAGGCGGACAGCCATCTACAATGAGCAGTTCTTC. Protein sequence: CASSYRRTAIYNEQFF.